The subject of this entry is one T cell receptor beta chain. The target antigen is unknown. Each sorted subset replicate got 200 ng genomic DNA, 25,000 to 35,000 genomes. Here immunoSEQ multiplex PCR was the method, and the copy in TCRdb shows in-frame clones only, minus some. The sample carries about 380,000 clones, 96% recorded once. The data stem from a study of shared clonotypes between healthy human individuals. Study-wide results and limits: Large sequencing depth failed to make sorted-subset sequencing complete, rarefaction showed.

The CDR3 runs 15 residues. The germline V gene has CDR1 SGHTA and CDR2 FQGTGA. Germline trimming cut 3 bases from V and 8 bases from J; bases unmatched to any gene: 9. The chain carries TRBV7-3 and TRBJ2-1, with TRBD2 matching over 8 bases. The sample was memory CD8+ T cells sorted from blood. Subset denoted: CD45RO+ cells pooled with CCR7-negative TemRA cells. The source is a man aged 25-45 years in good health. CDR3 coding DNA: TGTGCCAGCAGCTTCGATCCGGGACTAGGAGATGAGCAGTTCTTC. Protein product: CASSFDPGLGDEQFF.